This T cell receptor (beta chain) derives from a study of glioma-infiltrating T cells after dendritic cell vaccination. Specified time point: after dendritic cell vaccination, including at tumor progression/relapse. TCRdb's table, derived via immunoSEQ multiplex PCR, lists solely in-frame clones and lacks some. The data show about 99,000 clones, with approximately 84% seen just once and roughly 5.3% held by the top ten. Germline assignment: CDR1 SQVTM and CDR2 ANQGSEA. This CDR3 has 13 amino acids. Trimming removed 7 bases from V and 0 bases from J, with 12 bases in between. The chain links TRBV29-1 to TRBJ1-1; no definite D call. The sequence was collected from a human donor with glioblastoma. The sample in question was blood, obtained after dendritic cell vaccination. For the CDR3, the DNA is TGCAGCGGAATGCGCGCGGTGAACACTGAAGCTTTCTTT. Its protein product is CSGMRAVNTEAFF.